This TCR beta chain was identified during a study of OX40 agonist ivuxolimab in advanced cancers. For the study at large: The study treated patients with ivuxolimab, an agonistic anti-OX40 (CD134) antibody. Enrolled patients in dose escalation had cancers that were hepatocellular carcinoma, melanoma, renal cell or head and neck cancer. Study-level findings and limits: Low clonal expansion, among the lowest seen, marked partial responders at 0.1-3.0 mg/kg.

This CDR3 region has 15 residues. CDR1 is SGHRS and CDR2 is YFSETQ in the germline V gene. About this clone: Its cognate antigen is unknown. At one end, the junction sequence differs from germline, possibly due to a read error. This sample also contains other DNA sequences that code for the same CDR3.

The data were produced by immunoSEQ multiplex PCR, yet TCRdb's version contains in-frame clones alone and is incomplete. The table shows about 55,000 clones, with approximately 91% occurring only once. The rearrangement joins TRBV5-1 to TRBJ2-1; 10 nucleotides align to TRBD2. This sequence originates from an adult with an advanced solid tumor such as melanoma, head and neck, liver or kidney cancer. The material was CD4+ or CD8+ T cells sorted from blood, obtained in a trial of the OX40 agonist ivuxolimab. The CDR3 DNA reads TGCGCCAGTAGCTTGTTACTAGCGGGAATGAATGAGCAGTTCTTC. Its translation: CASSLLLAGMNEQFF.